This T cell receptor (beta chain) was recovered during a study of blood T cells in healthy people across ages. CDR1 is SGHTA and CDR2 is FQGNSA in the germline V gene. Trimming removed 5 bases from V and 13 bases from J; junction bases left unmatched: 14. The CDR3 length is 15 residues. Sample-barcoded 5' priming and a J-beta primer mix drove a second PCR of roughly 6 to 12 cycles. One entry per CDR3 protein results from TCRdb running MiXCR on the 5' RACE reads. The sample consists of over 700,000 distinct CDR3 sequences, 40% to 65% of them appearing once. V usage is TRBV7-2 and J usage is TRBJ2-3; 11 nucleotides align to TRBD2. The clonotype comes from a man aged 80 or over in good health. Sequenced: blood. The DNA of the CDR3 is TGTGCCAGCAGCGGTGGACTAGCGGGTCGCAGATACGAGTATTTT. Translated: CASSGGLAGRRYEYF.